A single sample is the source of the 17 T cell receptor beta chains below, sequenced in a study of patients and donors after allogeneic stem cell transplantation. From the RT-PCR reads, TCRdb called clonotypes with MiXCR, one entry per CDR3 protein. The profile covers roughly 940,000 distinct CDR3 sequences, with 18% appearing a single time and around 6% taken by the ten largest. Sequenced input: blood, either unsorted or a sorted T cell fraction (not recorded which). The receptors come from a human donor who was either an allogeneic HSCT recipient or a stem cell or donor lymphocyte infusion donor (not recorded which). It is not recorded whose cells these are; they may come from a transplant donor.

V and J are TRBV15 and TRBJ2-3; TRBD2 matches at 9 bases. The germline V gene encodes CDR1 LNHNV and CDR2 YYDKDF (reference sequence). This CDR3 contains 13 residues. V trimming: 5 bases; J trimming: 10 bases; junction bases outside the gene matches: 7. The CDR3 nucleotides read TGTGCCACCAGCGCCGGGACTAGCTTTGCGCAGTATTTT. Amino acids: CATSAGTSFAQYF.

This clonotype has at least ten counts. The rearrangement links TRBV12-3 or TRBV12-4 to TRBJ1-1; D is undetermined. V lost 0 bases and J lost 3, with 11 bases in between. This CDR3 has 15 residues. CDR3 DNA: TGTGCCAGCAGTTTAGCGTTTGGGTTTTACACTGAAGCTTTCTTT. Its translation: CASSLAFGFYTEAFF.

This clonotype was recorded a few times. V and J are TRBV7-2 and TRBJ1-2, with D uncertain. With 3 bases removed from V and 0 bases from J, the gap between germline ends came to 8 bases. The V gene's germline CDR1 is SGHTA and CDR2 FQGNSA. This CDR3 comprises 14 residues. The CDR3 reads CASSFRWANYGYTF. The DNA of the CDR3 is TGTGCCAGCAGCTTCCGATGGGCTAACTATGGCTACACCTTC.

This clonotype came up a few times. The genes are TRBV12-3 or TRBV12-4 and TRBJ2-7, with D unresolved. The V end was cut by 5 bases, the J end by 2 bases, with 13 bases between. This CDR3 comprises 14 residues. The DNA of the CDR3 is TGTGCCAGCAGTATCAACAGTTACGCCTACGAGCAGTACTTC. Its protein is CASSINSYAYEQYF.

This clonotype was seen only a few times. This chain uses TRBV3-1 with TRBJ2-2, with D possibly matching TRBD1 (5 bases). Trimming shortened V by 5 bases and J by 4 bases, and 11 bases separated the two germline ends. This CDR3 comprises 14 residues. In germline, CDR1 is LGHDT, CDR2 YNNKEL (reference sequence). The CDR3 DNA follows: TGTGCCAGCAGCATTGGTAGGGGCACCGGGGAGCTGTTTTTT. Protein sequence: CASSIGRGTGELFF.

The chain employs TRBV20-1 and TRBJ1-6; a weak D match, TRBD1 (6 bases). Germline lookup yields CDR1 DFQATT and CDR2 SNEGSKA (reference sequence). The CDR3 spans 17 residues. The V end lost 1 base, the J end lost 0 bases, and 13 bases lay between the germline ends. For the CDR3, the DNA is TGCAGTGCTAGAGCCCCGGACAGCTTCTCCTATAATTCACCCCTCCACTTT. This gives the protein CSARAPDSFSYNSPLHF.

The V and J genes are TRBV4-3 and TRBJ2-2; 7 positions match TRBD1. This CDR3 has 18 amino acids. Trimming took 0 bases from V and 4 from J; bases not matched to a gene: 11. Germline V CDR1 and CDR2: LGHNA, YSLEER. The DNA of the CDR3 is TGCGCCAGCAGCCAAGAAGGTACAGGGGACATACTCACCGGGGAGCTGTTTTTT. Protein product: CASSQEGTGDILTGELFF.

This clonotype appeared a single time. The V gene is TRBV20-1, the J gene TRBJ1-2; tentatively, D is TRBD1 (5 bases). Germline V lookup: CDR1 DFQATT, CDR2 SNEGSKA (reference sequence). Deletions cut 6 bases from V and 2 bases from J, with 13 bases between. The CDR3 runs 13 residues. This chain's CDR3 is CSATGGPNYGYTF. Here the CDR3 DNA reads TGCAGTGCAACAGGAGGGCCGAACTATGGCTACACCTTC.

Only a few counts were recorded for this clonotype. This chain joins TRBV24-1 and TRBJ2-6; 13 nucleotides align to TRBD2. This CDR3 is built from 19 residues. J gave up 0 bases and V 4 bases, and 5 bases lay outside the gene matches. CDR1 is KGHDR and CDR2 is SFDVKD in the germline V gene. The CDR3 sequence is CATSDVGLAGASGANVLTF. The DNA of the CDR3 is TGTGCCACCAGTGACGTTGGACTAGCGGGGGCCTCTGGGGCCAACGTCCTGACTTTC.

The rearrangement joins TRBV6-1 to TRBJ2-7; 11 bases fit TRBD1. The V segment lost 5 bases and the J segment 6 bases; nucleotides outside the gene matches: 6. In germline, CDR1 is MNHNS, CDR2 SASEGT. This CDR3 contains 14 residues. CDR3 nucleotides: TGTGCCAGCAGTCCTGGACAGGGGGCCCTCGAGCAGTACTTC. Residues: CASSPGQGALEQYF.

This clonotype was found many times. The rearrangement uses TRBV12-3 or TRBV12-4 and TRBJ1-1; maybe TRBD1 (5 bases). The CDR3 has 13 residues. V lost 6 bases and J lost 3, with 11 bases in between. CDR3 coding DNA: TGTGCCAGCAGCCCGGGACGGTACACTGAAGCTTTCTTT. Protein: CASSPGRYTEAFF.

The chain joins TRBV18 to TRBJ2-1; 7 bases match TRBD1. CDR3 length equals 14 residues. In germline, CDR1 is KGHSH, CDR2 LQKENI. The J segment lost 7 bases and the V segment lost 3 bases, leaving 6 bases of the junction unmatched. CDR3: CASSPSGTVNEQFF. The CDR3, as DNA: TGTGCCAGCTCACCGTCCGGGACAGTTAATGAGCAGTTCTTC.

This clonotype was seen a handful of times. The chain joins TRBV25-1 to TRBJ2-5; 9 bases match TRBD2. The germline CDR1 and CDR2 sequences are MGHDK and SYGVNS. There are 15 residues in the CDR3. V was clipped by 7 bases and J by 5 bases; unmatched bases: 11. CDR3 loop: CASKNSREGRETQYF. The CDR3 nucleotides read TGTGCCAGCAAAAACTCGCGGGAGGGCCGGGAGACCCAGTACTTC.

The chain uses TRBV4-1 and TRBJ1-2, with 9 bases aligning to TRBD1. Germline lookup yields CDR1 MGHRA and CDR2 YSYEKL. V dropped 0 bases and J dropped 12; count of bases not matched to a gene: 8. This CDR3 has 14 residues. Here the CDR3 DNA reads TGCGCCAGCAGCCAAGATGGGGGACAGGGTAAAAACACCTTC. Translated, it gives CASSQDGGQGKNTF.

This rearrangement joins TRBV4-1 to TRBJ2-3; D is ambiguous. Germline loops: CDR1 MGHRA, CDR2 YSYEKL. The CDR3 is made up of 13 amino acids. Trimming shortened V by 3 bases and J by 6 bases, and 10 bases separated the two germline ends. In nucleotides, the CDR3 is TGCGCCAGCAGCCATTCCCTTGCTGATACGCAGTATTTT. This sequence encodes CASSHSLADTQYF.

This clonotype has a handful of counts. The CDR3 is CSASSPGGSGELFF. The CDR3 nucleotides are TGCAGTGCTAGTTCGCCAGGAGGATCCGGGGAGCTGTTTTTT. The chain uses TRBV20-1 and TRBJ2-2; a weak D match, TRBD2 (5 bases). Germline V gene lookup returns CDR1 DFQATT and CDR2 SNEGSKA (reference sequence). The length of the CDR3 is 14 residues. The V end lost 3 bases, the J end lost 6 bases, and 14 bases lay between the germline ends.

The chain carries TRBV29-1 and TRBJ1-2, with D possibly matching TRBD1 (6 bases). The length of the CDR3 is 10 residues. Germline CDR1 SQVTM, CDR2 ANQGSEA. Trimming took 4 bases from V and 6 from J, leaving 6 bases between them. The CDR3 loop reads CSVAGDGYTF. CDR3 DNA: TGCAGCGTTGCAGGGGATGGCTACACCTTC.